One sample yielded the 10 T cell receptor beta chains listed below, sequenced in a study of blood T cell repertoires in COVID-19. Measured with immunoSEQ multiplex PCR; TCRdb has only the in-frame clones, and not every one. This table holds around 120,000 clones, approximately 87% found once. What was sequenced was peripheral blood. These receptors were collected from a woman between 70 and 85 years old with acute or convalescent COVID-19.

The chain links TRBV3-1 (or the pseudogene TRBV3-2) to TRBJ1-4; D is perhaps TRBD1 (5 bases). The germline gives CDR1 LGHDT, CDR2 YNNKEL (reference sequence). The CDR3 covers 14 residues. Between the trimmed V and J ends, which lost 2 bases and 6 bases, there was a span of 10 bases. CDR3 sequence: CASSQKGLDEKLFF. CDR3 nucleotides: TGTGCCAGCAGCCAAAAGGGGTTGGATGAAAAACTGTTTTTT.

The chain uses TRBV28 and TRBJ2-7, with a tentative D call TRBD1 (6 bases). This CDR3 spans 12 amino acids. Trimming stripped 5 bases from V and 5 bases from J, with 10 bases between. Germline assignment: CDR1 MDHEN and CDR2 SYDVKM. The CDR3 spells CASSAYRDEQYF. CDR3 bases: TGTGCCAGCAGTGCCTACAGGGACGAGCAGTACTTC.

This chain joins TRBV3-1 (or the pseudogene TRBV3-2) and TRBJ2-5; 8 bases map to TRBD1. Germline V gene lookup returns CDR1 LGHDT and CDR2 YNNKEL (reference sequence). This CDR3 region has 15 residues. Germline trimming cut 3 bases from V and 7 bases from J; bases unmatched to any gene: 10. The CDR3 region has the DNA TGTGCCAGCAGCCAGGACAGGGTTAGGGGGTCGACCCAGTACTTC. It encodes CASSQDRVRGSTQYF.

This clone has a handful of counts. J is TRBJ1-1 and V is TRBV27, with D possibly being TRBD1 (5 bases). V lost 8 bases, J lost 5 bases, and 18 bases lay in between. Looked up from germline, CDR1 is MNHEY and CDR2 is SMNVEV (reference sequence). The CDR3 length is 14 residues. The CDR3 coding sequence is TGTGCCAGCTCCCCCGGAGGGGCCTGGACTGAAGCTTTCTTT. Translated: CASSPGGAWTEAFF.

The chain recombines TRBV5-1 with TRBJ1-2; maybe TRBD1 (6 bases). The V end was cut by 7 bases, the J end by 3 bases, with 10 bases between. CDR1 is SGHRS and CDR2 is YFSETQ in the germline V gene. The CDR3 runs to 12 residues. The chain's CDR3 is CASAGDHYGYTF. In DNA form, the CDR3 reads TGCGCCAGCGCAGGGGATCACTATGGCTACACCTTC.

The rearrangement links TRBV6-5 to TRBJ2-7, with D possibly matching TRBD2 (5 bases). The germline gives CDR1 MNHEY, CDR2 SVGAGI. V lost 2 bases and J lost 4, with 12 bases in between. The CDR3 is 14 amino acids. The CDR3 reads CASSYQAGGYEQYF. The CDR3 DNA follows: TGTGCCAGCAGTTACCAGGCGGGTGGGTACGAGCAGTACTTC.

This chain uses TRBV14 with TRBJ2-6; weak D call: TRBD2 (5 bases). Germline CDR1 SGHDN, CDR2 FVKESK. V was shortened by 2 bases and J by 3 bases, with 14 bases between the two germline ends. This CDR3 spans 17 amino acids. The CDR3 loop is CASSQRVRGLGANVLTF. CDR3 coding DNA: TGTGCCAGCAGCCAAAGAGTCCGAGGACTTGGGGCCAACGTCCTGACTTTC.

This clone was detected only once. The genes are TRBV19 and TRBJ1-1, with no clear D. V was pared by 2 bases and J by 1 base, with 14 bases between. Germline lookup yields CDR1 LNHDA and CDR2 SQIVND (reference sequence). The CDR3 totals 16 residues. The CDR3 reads CASSITIGRPNTEAFF. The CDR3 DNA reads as TGTGCCAGTAGTATAACCATCGGCAGGCCGAACACTGAAGCTTTCTTT.

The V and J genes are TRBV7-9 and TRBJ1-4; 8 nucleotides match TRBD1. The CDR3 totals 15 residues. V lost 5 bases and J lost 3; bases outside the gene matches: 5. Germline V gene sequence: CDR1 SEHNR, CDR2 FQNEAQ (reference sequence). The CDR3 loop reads CASSVGTGANEKLFF. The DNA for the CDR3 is TGTGCCAGCAGCGTCGGGACAGGAGCTAATGAAAAACTGTTTTTT.

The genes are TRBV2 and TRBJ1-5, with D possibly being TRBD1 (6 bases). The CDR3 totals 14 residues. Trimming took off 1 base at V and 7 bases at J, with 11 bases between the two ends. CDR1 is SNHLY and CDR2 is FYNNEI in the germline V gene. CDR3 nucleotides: TGTGCCAGCAGTGAAGGTCCAGGGGAGCAGCCCCAGCATTTT. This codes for CASSEGPGEQPQHF.